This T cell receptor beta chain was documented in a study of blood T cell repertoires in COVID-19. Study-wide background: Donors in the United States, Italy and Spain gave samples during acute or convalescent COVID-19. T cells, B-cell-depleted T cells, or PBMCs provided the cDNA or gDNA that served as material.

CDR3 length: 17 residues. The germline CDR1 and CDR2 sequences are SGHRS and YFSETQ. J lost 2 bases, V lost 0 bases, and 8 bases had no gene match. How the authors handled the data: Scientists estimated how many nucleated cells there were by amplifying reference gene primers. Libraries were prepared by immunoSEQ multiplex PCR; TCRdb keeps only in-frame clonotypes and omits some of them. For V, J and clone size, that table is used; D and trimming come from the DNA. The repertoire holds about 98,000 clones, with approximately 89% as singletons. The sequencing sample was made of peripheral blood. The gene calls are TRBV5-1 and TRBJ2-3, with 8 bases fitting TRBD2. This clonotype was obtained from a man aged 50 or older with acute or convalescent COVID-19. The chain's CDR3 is CASSLGVAGTYTDTQYF. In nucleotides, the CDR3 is TGCGCCAGCAGCTTGGGGGTAGCGGGGACTTACACAGATACGCAGTATTTT.